The 25 T cell receptor beta chains below all came from one sample that was sequenced in a study. Each CDR3 protein gets one entry after TCRdb re-called the 5' RACE reads with MiXCR. The table has 35,000 to 50,000 distinct CDR3 sequences, 30% seen once. Sequenced sample: tumor-infiltrating memory CD4+ T cells sorted from the breast tumor. Regarding subset: memory CD4+ T cells, CD4+CD45RO+CD25-. The source of these receptors is a female donor with breast cancer.

The chain uses TRBV6-5 and TRBJ2-1, with 9 bases aligning to TRBD2. The CDR3 covers 14 residues. J lost 9 bases, V lost 9 bases, and 12 bases had no gene match. Germline CDR1 MNHEY, CDR2 SVGAGI. The CDR3 sequence is CASSPLTSGPEQFF. The CDR3, as DNA: TGTGCCAGTTCCCCCCTGACTAGCGGCCCTGAGCAGTTCTTC.

The rearrangement joins TRBV4-1 to TRBJ2-2, with a tentative D call TRBD2 (5 bases). The ends were cut back, 3 bases at V and 8 bases at J, with 10 bases in the middle. CDR3 size: 13 residues. Germline V gene data show CDR1 as MGHRA and CDR2 as YSYEKL. Here the CDR3 DNA reads TGCGCCAGCAGCCATAGGGAGTATGGGGAGCTGTTTTTT. Amino acid sequence: CASSHREYGELFF.

This clonotype was seen a single time. The chain carries TRBV7-6 and TRBJ2-1, with 10 bases lining up with TRBD2. CDR1 is SGHVS, CDR2 FNYEAQ, per germline. There are 16 residues in the CDR3. Unmatched junction bases numbered 5, after V lost 1 base and J lost 5 bases. The CDR3 DNA follows: TGTGCCAGCAGCTTAGTTCCAGCGGGAGGGAACAATGAGCAGTTCTTC. Translated, it gives CASSLVPAGGNNEQFF.

This clonotype was recorded a few times. The chain combines TRBV29-1 with TRBJ1-1; a possible D gene is TRBD1 (6 bases). This CDR3 has 14 residues. The germline V gene encodes CDR1 SQVTM and CDR2 ANQGSEA. V shed 0 bases and J shed 5 bases, with 13 bases lying between them. The CDR3 nucleotides are TGCAGCGTTGAAGATCGCCAGGGGAAGACTGAAGCTTTCTTT. The encoded protein is CSVEDRQGKTEAFF.

V gene TRBV11-2 combines with J gene TRBJ2-1, with unresolved D. This CDR3 is built from 15 residues. Germline V lookup: CDR1 SGHAT, CDR2 FQNNGV. V lost 5 bases to trimming and J lost 0 bases, with 11 bases between them. For the CDR3, the DNA is TGTGCCAGCAGCCAGGACGCCACCTCCTACAATGAGCAGTTCTTC. Translating it yields CASSQDATSYNEQFF.

The chain couples TRBV20-1 to TRBJ2-7; D not resolved. The CDR3 covers 15 residues. CDR1 and CDR2 (germline): DFQATT, SNEGSKA (reference sequence). V was pared by 0 bases and J by 1 base, with 13 bases between. The CDR3: CSARDRFTSSYEQYF. CDR3 sequence (DNA): TGCAGTGCTAGAGATCGCTTCACCAGTTCCTACGAGCAGTACTTC.

In its sample, this clonotype was seen a few times. This chain connects TRBV4-3 to TRBJ2-1; 7 nucleotides align to TRBD1. The trim removed 0 bases at V and 9 bases at J, leaving 11 bases unmatched. CDR3 size: 16 residues. Germline lookup yields CDR1 LGHNA and CDR2 YSLEER. The CDR3 DNA reads TGCGCCAGCAGCCAAGAATACGTGGGACAGAGGGTTGAGCAGTTCTTC. Amino acid sequence: CASSQEYVGQRVEQFF.

The chain is built from TRBV30 and TRBJ2-5; a possible D gene is TRBD1 (5 bases). The germline V gene encodes CDR1 GTSNPN and CDR2 SVGIG (reference sequence). Trimming took 2 bases from V and 5 from J, leaving 21 bases between them. This CDR3 is built from 16 residues. As DNA, the CDR3 is TGTGCCTGGAGTACCCTTGGCAGGGCCGTCGCGGAGACCCAGTACTTC. It is translated as CAWSTLGRAVAETQYF. Full variable domain (outside the CDR3, taken from reference TRBV30 and TRBJ2-5): SQTIHQWPATLVQPVGSPLSLECTVEGTSNPNLYWYRQAAGRGLQLLFYSVGIGQISSEVPQNLSASRPQDRQFILSSKKLLLSDSGFYLCAWSTLGRAVAETQYFGPGTRLLVL.

This clonotype has ten or more counts. The gene calls are TRBV25-1 and TRBJ1-1; D uncertain. From germline, CDR1 is MGHDK and CDR2 SYGVNS. The CDR3 loop spans 12 amino acids. Trimming left V 5 bases short and J 1 base short, with 5 bases between. CDR3 sequence reads: CASSLENTEAFF. In nucleotides, the CDR3 is TGTGCCAGCAGTTTAGAGAACACTGAAGCTTTCTTT.

This clonotype was seen only a few times. This chain's CDR3 is CSARDTPRGWETQYF. CDR3 in DNA: TGCAGTGCTAGAGACACGCCCAGGGGCTGGGAGACCCAGTACTTC. The V gene is TRBV20-1, the J gene TRBJ2-5; D is possibly TRBD1 (6 bases). Germline CDR1 reads DFQATT; CDR2 reads SNEGSKA (reference sequence). Trimming removed 0 bases at V and 5 bases at J, with 16 bases between. The CDR3 has 15 residues.

This clonotype was detected a few times. The chain is built from TRBV28 and TRBJ1-1; unclear D gene. Germline V gene data show CDR1 as MDHEN and CDR2 as SYDVKM. Trimming removed 8 bases from V and 0 bases from J, with 4 bases in between. This CDR3 has 11 amino acids. The CDR3 DNA is TGTGCCAGCCGCTTGAACACTGAAGCTTTCTTT. It codes for CASRLNTEAFF. Looking up the rest from reference TRBV28 and TRBJ1-1 gives the full variable domain: DVKVTQSSRYLVKRTGEKVFLECVQDMDHENMFWYRQDPGLGLRLIYFSYDVKMKEKGDIPEGYSVSREKKERFSLILESASTNQTSMYLCASRLNTEAFFGQGTRLTVV.

The chain carries TRBV15 and TRBJ2-7, with D uncertain. The germline CDR1 and CDR2 sequences are LNHNV and YYDKDF (reference sequence). Trimming removed 0 bases from V and 3 bases from J, with 9 bases in between. This CDR3 is 14 amino acids long. CDR3 residues: CATSREGSYYEQYF. CDR3 in DNA: TGTGCCACCAGCAGAGAAGGCAGCTACTACGAGCAGTACTTC.

The count of this clonotype is one. Given the absence of the conserved phenylalanine or tryptophan at the CDR3 end, a read error is likely. The rearrangement links TRBV29-1 to TRBJ1-5; D may be TRBD1 (5 bases). The CDR3 runs to 14 residues. Trimming removed 6 bases from V and 4 bases from J, with 16 bases in between. Germline V gives CDR1 SQVTM, CDR2 ANQGSEA. CDR3 sequence: CSVGDDRKNQPQHV. The CDR3, as DNA: TGCAGCGTGGGGGACGACAGAAAGAATCAGCCCCAGCATGTT.

J is TRBJ2-7 and V is TRBV5-5; either TRBD1 or TRBD2 may fit D (5 bases each). CDR1 SGHKS and CDR2 YYEKEE come from the germline V gene (reference sequence). V was clipped by 4 bases and J by 5 bases, with 13 bases between them. The CDR3 contains 13 residues. CDR3 protein: CASSVPGTNEQYF. The DNA of the CDR3 is TGTGCCAGCAGCGTCCCCGGGACCAACGAGCAGTACTTC.

This clonotype was seen ten or more times. The CDR3 loop is CASSPFRDSANEAFF. CDR3 bases: TGTGCCAGCAGCCCCTTCCGGGACAGTGCGAATGAAGCTTTCTTT. This sequence joins TRBV9 and TRBJ1-1; 7 bases are a match to TRBD1. J was trimmed by 7 bases and V by 4 bases; bases with no gene match: 13. The CDR3 loop spans 15 amino acids. In germline, CDR1 is SGDLS, CDR2 YYNGEE.

The V gene is TRBV12-3 or TRBV12-4, the J gene TRBJ1-5; D is possibly TRBD1 (5 bases). V lost 3 bases, J lost 3 bases, and 15 bases lay in between. The CDR3 contains 16 residues. The CDR3 spells CASSFLFGADNQPQHF. The CDR3 nucleotides are TGTGCCAGCAGTTTTTTGTTCGGGGCGGACAATCAGCCCCAGCATTTT.

The rearrangement uses TRBV18 and TRBJ2-6; D is undetermined. Germline V gene lookup returns CDR1 KGHSH and CDR2 LQKENI. V lost 3 bases, J lost 1 base, and 10 bases lay in between. The CDR3 consists of 16 residues. In nucleotides, the CDR3 is TGTGCCAGCTCACCGCTTAGAAGATCTGGGGCCAACGTCCTGACTTTC. It codes for CASSPLRRSGANVLTF.

Notes on this clonotype: One end of the junction varies from germline; a read error may be responsible. J is TRBJ2-3 and V is TRBV7-2, with TRBD1 matching over 7 bases. CDR3 length equals 14 residues. Germline V lookup: CDR1 SGHTA, CDR2 FQGNSA. The CDR3 reads CASSTNRGWDAQYF. CDR3 coding DNA: TGCGCCAGCAGCACCAACAGGGGCTGGGATGCGCAGTATTTT.

This clonotype showed up just once. The chain is built from TRBV6-5 and TRBJ2-7; D call uncertain. Germline V gene lookup returns CDR1 MNHEY and CDR2 SVGAGI. This CDR3 has 14 amino acids. V lost 0 bases and J lost 4, with 10 bases in between. CDR3 amino acids: CASSYSTSGYEQYF. DNA for the CDR3: TGTGCCAGCAGTTACTCAACATCGGGTTACGAGCAGTACTTC.

The rearrangement links TRBV12-3 or TRBV12-4 to TRBJ1-1; 7 bases agree with TRBD1. The CDR3 is 16 amino acids. J was trimmed by 3 bases and V by 5 bases; bases with no gene match: 12. CDR3 DNA sequence: TGTGCCAGCAGTCCCCCGGCAGGGGGTGGTGACACTGAAGCTTTCTTT. Encoded protein: CASSPPAGGGDTEAFF.

The chain uses TRBV7-3 and TRBJ1-5; 7 bases are a match to TRBD1. The CDR3 loop spans 17 amino acids. V shed 6 bases, J shed 3 bases, and the junction held 14 bases outside the gene matches. Germline V gives CDR1 SGHTA, CDR2 FQGTGA. The CDR3 nucleotides are TGTGCCAGCAGTCCCAAACGGCGACAGGGTTACAATCAGCCCCAGCATTTT. Its protein is CASSPKRRQGYNQPQHF. The whole variable domain, remainder taken from reference TRBV7-3 and TRBJ1-5, is GAGVSQTPSNKVTEKGKYVELRCDPISGHTALYWYRQSLGQGPEFLIYFQGTGAADDSGLPNDRFFAVRPEGSVSTLKIQRTERGDSAVYLCASSPKRRQGYNQPQHFGDGTRLSIL.

The CDR3 DNA reads as TGTGCCAGCAGGGGAAGCCAGGACTACGAGCAGTACTTC. Amino acid sequence: CASRGSQDYEQYF. The chain has TRBV7-9 and TRBJ2-7; D remains ambiguous. Germline-derived CDR1 and CDR2 are SEHNR and FQNEAQ (reference sequence). This CDR3 region has 13 residues. V dropped 6 bases and J dropped 3 bases, with 12 bases sitting between them. The entire variable domain, with the rest obtained from reference TRBV7-9 and TRBJ2-7, is as follows: DTGVSQNPRHKITKRGQNVTFRCDPISEHNRLYWYRQTLGQGPEFLTYFQNEAQLEKSRLLSDRFSAERPKGSFSTLEIQRTEQGDSAMYLCASRGSQDYEQYFGPGTRLTVT.

The chain employs TRBV3-1 and TRBJ2-2, with D possibly called TRBD1 or TRBD2 (5 bases each). The germline gives CDR1 LGHDT, CDR2 YNNKEL (reference sequence). V lost 4 bases to trimming and J lost 5 bases, with 11 bases between them. The CDR3 spans 14 residues. For the CDR3, the DNA is TGTGCCAGCAGCCGAGGGACCCTAACCGGGGAGCTGTTTTTT. Its translation: CASSRGTLTGELFF.

The V call is TRBV6-5, the J call TRBJ2-3, with 8 nucleotides matching TRBD2. The V and J ends lost 2 bases and 2 bases, in that order; junction bases with no gene match: 6. Germline lookup yields CDR1 MNHEY and CDR2 SVGAGI. The CDR3 covers 16 residues. CDR3 loop: CASSYRNGLATDTQYF. CDR3 sequence (DNA): TGTGCCAGCAGTTACCGAAATGGACTAGCCACAGATACGCAGTATTTT.

The chain couples TRBV11-2 to TRBJ1-1; D is possibly TRBD1 (5 bases). V was shortened by 1 base and J by 4 bases, with 13 bases between the two germline ends. The V gene's germline CDR1 is SGHAT and CDR2 FQNNGV. The CDR3 contains 15 residues. The CDR3 DNA follows: TGTGCCAGCAGCTTAGCCTCAGGGCCCGGCACTGAAGCTTTCTTT. Amino acids: CASSLASGPGTEAFF.